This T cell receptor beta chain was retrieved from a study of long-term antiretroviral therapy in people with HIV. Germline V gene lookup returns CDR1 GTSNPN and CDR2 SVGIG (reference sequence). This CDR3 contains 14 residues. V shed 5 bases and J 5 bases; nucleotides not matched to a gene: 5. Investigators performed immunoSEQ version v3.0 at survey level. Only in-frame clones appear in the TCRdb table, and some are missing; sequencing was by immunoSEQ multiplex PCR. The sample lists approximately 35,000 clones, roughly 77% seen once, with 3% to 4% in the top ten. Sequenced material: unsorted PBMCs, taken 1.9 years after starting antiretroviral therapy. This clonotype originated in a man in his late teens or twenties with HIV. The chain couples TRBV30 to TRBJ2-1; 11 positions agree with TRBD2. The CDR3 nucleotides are TGTGCCTGGGGGACTAGCGGTGACCACAATGAGCAGTTCTTC. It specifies CAWGTSGDHNEQFF.